This note documents a single T cell receptor beta chain sequence. What it recognizes is unknown. The sequence runs out 3 residues before the end of the CDR3; the remainder is reconstructed from the germline J gene. These data originate in a study of T cell clonality in common variable immunodeficiency. The V end was cut by 0 bases, the J end by 6 bases, with 7 bases between. CDR3 size: 12 residues. From germline, CDR1 is GTSNPN and CDR2 SVGIG (reference sequence). The CVID group had some 15 females and 25 to 30 males, mean age around 42. The protocol was immunoSEQ multiplex PCR, while the TCRdb copy is restricted to in-frame clones and leaves out a portion. This sample carries approximately 30,000 clones, none of them present only once. Study observations and caveats: CVID subjects shared fewer TCRbeta clones than healthy controls did. In common variable immunodeficiency, TCR beta chains reportedly carried fewer deletions and N-nucleotide insertions.

Sequenced sample: peripheral blood mononuclear cells. The V gene is TRBV30, the J gene TRBJ2-3; D remains unclear. The receptor was isolated from a human donor with common variable immunodeficiency. Incomplete CDR3 DNA: TGTGCCTGGAGTGTAGGGCGCGATACG. Protein: CAWSVGRDT. The whole CDR3 reads CAWSVGRDTQYF.